Described below is a single T cell receptor (beta chain) sequence and its context. Its antigen is as yet unknown. Trimming pared 5 bases from V and 0 bases from J, leaving 17 bases between. The germline V gene encodes CDR1 SGHDT and CDR2 YYEEEE. This CDR3 is 16 amino acids long. The protocol was immunoSEQ multiplex PCR, while the TCRdb copy is restricted to in-frame clones and leaves out a portion. The sample has around 400,000 clones, around 91% seen once. The source of the sample is a study of Ad26.COV2.S vaccination and SARS-CoV-2 variants. The wider study: Once, or twice with 56 days between doses, Ad26.COV2.S was given intramuscularly. General study results and limits: Comparability of non-spike TCR breadth was observed across vaccine and placebo recipients.

Specified treatment: 15 to 20 received Ad26.COV2.S at low or high dose, single or two shots; about five received placebo; per-sample allocation not given. Following the first vaccine or placebo injection, samples were taken on day 63. Recruitment in Boston yielded a donor of adult age, 18-55 years. The specimen comprised peripheral blood, sampled in a trial of Ad26.COV2.S vaccine versus placebo. The receptor was derived from a person between 18 and 65 years old who received the Ad26.COV2.S COVID-19 vaccine or a placebo. J is TRBJ2-5 and V is TRBV5-6; D unresolved. CDR3 bases: TGTGCCAGCAGACCACGGTTACACCAGTACCAAGAGACCCAGTACTTC. Its translation is CASRPRLHQYQETQYF.